This TCR beta chain was sequenced for a study of neurological immune-mediated disorders. Synthesis of cDNA used 5'RACE (with 10-nucleotide random UMIs). Using its own MiXCR run on the 5' RACE reads, TCRdb lists one record per CDR3 protein. The repertoire has about 38,000 distinct CDR3 sequences, roughly 4.8% of them found once; the top ten carry roughly 10%. This clonotype was observed many times. The source material was CD4+ T cells from blood. The receptor's source is a man between 18 and 35 years old in good health.

This CDR3 reads CSGGGGNKNIQYF. Written as DNA, the CDR3 is TGCAGTGGGGGAGGGGGAAATAAAAACATTCAGTACTTC. The chain is built from TRBV20-1 and TRBJ2-4; D is possibly TRBD2 (7 bases). The CDR3 is made up of 13 amino acids. V was trimmed by 7 bases and J by 4 bases, leaving 14 bases between them. Germline CDR1 DFQATT, CDR2 SNEGSKA (reference sequence).